These 4 T cell receptor beta chains came from one sample sequenced in a study of shared T cell receptors in the human thymus. Sequencing was performed with immunoSEQ multiplex PCR; in TCRdb, only in-frame clones are kept and a portion is missing. The sample has just under 550,000 clones, around three quarters seen once. The sample was also reused in another study, on human thymus T cells.

Sequencing was done on a sample of thymocytes. The origin of the receptors is a boy younger than two with a congenital heart defect.

This clone came up a few times. The chain employs TRBV27 and TRBJ2-3, with no clear D. Trimming cost V 3 bases and J 0 bases, with 7 bases left between them. Germline V gene data show CDR1 as MNHEY and CDR2 as SMNVEV (reference sequence). The CDR3 extends over 14 amino acids. The CDR3 region is CASSFSPSTDTQYF. Written as DNA, the CDR3 is TGTGCCAGCAGTTTTAGTCCTAGCACAGATACGCAGTATTTT.

Comments on this clone: This sample also contains other DNA sequences that code for the same CDR3. This sequence joins TRBV5-1 and TRBJ2-7, with TRBD2 matching over 10 bases. From germline, CDR1 is SGHRS and CDR2 YFSETQ. V was pared by 2 bases and J by 2 bases, with 1 base of the junction left unmatched. This CDR3 has 14 residues. CDR3: CASSLAGGTYEQYF. CDR3 bases: TGCGCCAGCAGCTTAGCGGGAGGGACCTACGAGCAGTACTTC.

This clone was seen more than once but under ten times. This sample includes further DNA sequences coding for the same CDR3. The chain uses TRBV5-4 and TRBJ2-7, with TRBD2 matching over 10 bases. V lost 4 bases, J lost 0 bases, and 10 bases stayed unmatched. This CDR3 has 17 amino acids. Germline V CDR1 and CDR2: SGHNT, YYREEE (reference sequence). The CDR3 here is CASSPGLAGAPSYEQYF. CDR3 nucleotide sequence: TGTGCCAGCAGCCCGGGGCTAGCGGGAGCCCCCTCCTACGAGCAGTACTTC.

This chain joins TRBV15 and TRBJ2-7, with no clear D. V gave up 0 bases and J gave up 5 bases, with 8 bases separating them. Germline CDR1 is LNHNV and CDR2 is YYDKDF (reference sequence). The length of the CDR3 is 13 residues. The CDR3 is CATSREWAHEQYF. CDR3 DNA: TGTGCCACCAGCAGAGAATGGGCCCACGAGCAGTACTTC.